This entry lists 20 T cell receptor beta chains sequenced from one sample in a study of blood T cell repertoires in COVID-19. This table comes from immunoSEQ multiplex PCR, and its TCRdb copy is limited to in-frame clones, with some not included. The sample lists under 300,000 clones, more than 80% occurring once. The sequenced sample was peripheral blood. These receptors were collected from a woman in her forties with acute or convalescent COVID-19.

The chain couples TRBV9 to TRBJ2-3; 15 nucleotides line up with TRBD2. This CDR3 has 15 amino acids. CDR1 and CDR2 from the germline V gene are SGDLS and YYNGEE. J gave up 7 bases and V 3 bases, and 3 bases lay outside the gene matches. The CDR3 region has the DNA TGTGCCAGCAGCGCCGGGACTAGCGGGGGGTATACGCAGTATTTT. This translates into CASSAGTSGGYTQYF.

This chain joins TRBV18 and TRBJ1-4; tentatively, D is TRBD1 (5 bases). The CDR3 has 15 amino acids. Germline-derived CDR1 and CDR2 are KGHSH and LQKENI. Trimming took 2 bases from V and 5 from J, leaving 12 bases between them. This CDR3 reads CASSPGAGLNEKLFF. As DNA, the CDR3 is TGTGCCAGCTCACCAGGGGCGGGGCTGAATGAAAAACTGTTTTTT.

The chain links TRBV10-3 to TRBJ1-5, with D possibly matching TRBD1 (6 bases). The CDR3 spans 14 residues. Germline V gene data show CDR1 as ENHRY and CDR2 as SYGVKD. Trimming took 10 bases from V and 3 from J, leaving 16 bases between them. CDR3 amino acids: CATAGDGVNQPQHF. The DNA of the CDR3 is TGTGCCACTGCAGGGGATGGTGTCAATCAGCCCCAGCATTTT.

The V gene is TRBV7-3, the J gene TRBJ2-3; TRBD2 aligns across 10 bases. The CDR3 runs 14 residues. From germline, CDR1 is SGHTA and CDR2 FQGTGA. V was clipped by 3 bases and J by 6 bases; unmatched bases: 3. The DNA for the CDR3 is TGTGCCAGCAGCTTTAGCGGGGGGCACGATACGCAGTATTTT. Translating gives CASSFSGGHDTQYF. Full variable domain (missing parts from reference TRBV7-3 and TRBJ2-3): GAGVSQTPSNKVTEKGKYVELRCDPISGHTALYWYRQSLGQGPEFLIYFQGTGAADDSGLPNDRFFAVRPEGSVSTLKIQRTERGDSAVYLCASSFSGGHDTQYFGPGTRLTVL.

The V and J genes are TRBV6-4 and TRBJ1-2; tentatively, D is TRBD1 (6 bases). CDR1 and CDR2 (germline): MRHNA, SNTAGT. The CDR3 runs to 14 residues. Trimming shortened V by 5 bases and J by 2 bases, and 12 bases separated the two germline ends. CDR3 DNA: TGTGCCAGCAGTCCTTCCGGGACAAACTATGGCTACACCTTC. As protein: CASSPSGTNYGYTF.

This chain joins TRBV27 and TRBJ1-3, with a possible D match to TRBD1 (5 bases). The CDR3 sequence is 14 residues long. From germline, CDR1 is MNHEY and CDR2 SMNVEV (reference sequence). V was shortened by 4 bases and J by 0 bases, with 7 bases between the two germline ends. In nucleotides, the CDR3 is TGTGCCAGCAGTTCGCAGGGCTCTGGAAACACCATATATTTT. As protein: CASSSQGSGNTIYF.

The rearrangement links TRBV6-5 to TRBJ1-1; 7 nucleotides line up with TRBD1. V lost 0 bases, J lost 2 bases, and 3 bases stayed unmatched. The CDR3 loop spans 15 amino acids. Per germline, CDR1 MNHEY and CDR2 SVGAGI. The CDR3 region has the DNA TGTGCCAGCAGTTACTCCGGGACAGATAACACTGAAGCTTTCTTT. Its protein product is CASSYSGTDNTEAFF.

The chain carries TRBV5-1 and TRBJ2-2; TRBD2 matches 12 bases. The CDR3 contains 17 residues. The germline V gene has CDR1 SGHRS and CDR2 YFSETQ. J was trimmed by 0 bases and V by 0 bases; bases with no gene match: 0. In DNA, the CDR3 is TGCGCCAGCAGCTTGGGACTAGCGGGGGCGAACACCGGGGAGCTGTTTTTT. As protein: CASSLGLAGANTGELFF. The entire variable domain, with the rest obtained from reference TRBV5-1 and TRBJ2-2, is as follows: KAGVTQTPRYLIKTRGQQVTLSCSPISGHRSVSWYQQTPGQGLQFLFEYFSETQRNKGNFPGRFSGRQFSNSRSEMNVSTLELGDSALYLCASSLGLAGANTGELFFGEGSRLTVL.

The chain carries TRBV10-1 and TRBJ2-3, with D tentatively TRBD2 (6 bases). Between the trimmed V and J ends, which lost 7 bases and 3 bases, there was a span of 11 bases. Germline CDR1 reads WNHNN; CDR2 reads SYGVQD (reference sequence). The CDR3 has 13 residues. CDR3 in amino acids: CASTGGFTDTQYF. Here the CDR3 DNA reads TGCGCCAGCACCGGGGGTTTTACAGATACGCAGTATTTT.

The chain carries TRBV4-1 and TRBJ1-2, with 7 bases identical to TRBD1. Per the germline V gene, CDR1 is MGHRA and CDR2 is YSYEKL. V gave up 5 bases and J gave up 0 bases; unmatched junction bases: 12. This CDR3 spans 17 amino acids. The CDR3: CASSTPAGQRSNYGYTF. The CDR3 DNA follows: TGCGCCAGCAGCACGCCCGCGGGACAGCGTTCTAACTATGGCTACACCTTC.

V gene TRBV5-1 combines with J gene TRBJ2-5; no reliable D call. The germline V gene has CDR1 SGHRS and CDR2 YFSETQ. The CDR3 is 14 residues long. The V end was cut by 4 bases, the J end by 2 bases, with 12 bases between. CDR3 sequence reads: CASSQLTTQETQYF. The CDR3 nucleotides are TGCGCCAGCAGCCAATTGACAACTCAAGAGACCCAGTACTTC.

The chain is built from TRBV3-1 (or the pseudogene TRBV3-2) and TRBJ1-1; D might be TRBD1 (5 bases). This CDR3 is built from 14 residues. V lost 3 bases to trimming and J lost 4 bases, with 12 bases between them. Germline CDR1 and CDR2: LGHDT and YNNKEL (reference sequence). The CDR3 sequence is CASSHPQGSTEAFF. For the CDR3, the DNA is TGTGCCAGCAGCCACCCCCAGGGATCCACTGAAGCTTTCTTT.

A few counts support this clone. In DNA form, the CDR3 reads TGTGCCAGTAGGGACATCAGGGGCGCTAACTATGGCTACACCTTC. Translated, it gives CASRDIRGANYGYTF. The gene calls are TRBV19 and TRBJ1-2; tentatively, D is TRBD1 (6 bases). The germline V gene encodes CDR1 LNHDA and CDR2 SQIVND (reference sequence). Trimming took 6 bases from V and 0 from J, leaving 14 bases between them. The CDR3 is made up of 15 amino acids.

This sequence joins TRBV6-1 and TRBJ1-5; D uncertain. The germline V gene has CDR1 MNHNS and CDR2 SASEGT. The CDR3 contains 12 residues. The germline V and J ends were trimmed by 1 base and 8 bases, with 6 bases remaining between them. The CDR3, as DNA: TGTGCCAGCAGTGAAGGACTTAAGCCCCAGCATTTT. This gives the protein CASSEGLKPQHF.

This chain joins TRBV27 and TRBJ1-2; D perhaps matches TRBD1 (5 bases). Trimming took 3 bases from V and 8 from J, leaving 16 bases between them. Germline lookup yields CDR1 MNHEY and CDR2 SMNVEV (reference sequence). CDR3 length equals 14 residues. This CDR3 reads CASSFGGRGGGYTF. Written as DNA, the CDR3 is TGTGCCAGCAGTTTCGGGGGGAGGGGAGGAGGCTACACCTTC.

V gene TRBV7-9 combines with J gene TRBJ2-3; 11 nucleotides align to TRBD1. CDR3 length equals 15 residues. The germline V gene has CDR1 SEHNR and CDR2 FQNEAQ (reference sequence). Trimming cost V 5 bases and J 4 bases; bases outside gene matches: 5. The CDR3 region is CASSVGQGAADTQYF. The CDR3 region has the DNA TGTGCCAGCAGCGTCGGACAGGGGGCCGCAGATACGCAGTATTTT.

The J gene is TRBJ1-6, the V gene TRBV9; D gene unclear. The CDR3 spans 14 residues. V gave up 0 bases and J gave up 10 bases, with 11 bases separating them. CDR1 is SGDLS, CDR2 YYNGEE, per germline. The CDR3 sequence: CASSVDGGNSPLHF. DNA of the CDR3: TGTGCCAGCAGCGTAGATGGCGGAAACTCACCCCTCCACTTT.

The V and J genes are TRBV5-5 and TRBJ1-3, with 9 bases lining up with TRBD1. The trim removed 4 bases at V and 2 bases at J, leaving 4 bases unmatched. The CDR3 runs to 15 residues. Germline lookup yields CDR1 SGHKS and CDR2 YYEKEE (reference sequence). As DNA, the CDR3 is TGTGCCAGCAGCCCCGGGACAGGGCCTGGAAACACCATATATTTT. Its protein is CASSPGTGPGNTIYF.

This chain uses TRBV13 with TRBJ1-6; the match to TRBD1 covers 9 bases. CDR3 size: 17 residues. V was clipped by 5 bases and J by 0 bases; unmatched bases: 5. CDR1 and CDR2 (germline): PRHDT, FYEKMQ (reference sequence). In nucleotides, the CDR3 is TGTGCCAGCAGCCCCGGGACAGGGAGCTCCTATAATTCACCCCTCCACTTT. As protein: CASSPGTGSSYNSPLHF.

CDR3 bases: TGCGCCAGCAGCTTGGGTTTGCGGGGGGGCCGGGAGACCCAGTACTTC. Residues: CASSLGLRGGRETQYF. V is TRBV5-1 and J is TRBJ2-5, with 9 nucleotides matching TRBD2. The length of the CDR3 is 16 residues. Trimming took 0 bases from V and 5 from J; bases not matched to a gene: 8. CDR1 is SGHRS, CDR2 YFSETQ, per germline.